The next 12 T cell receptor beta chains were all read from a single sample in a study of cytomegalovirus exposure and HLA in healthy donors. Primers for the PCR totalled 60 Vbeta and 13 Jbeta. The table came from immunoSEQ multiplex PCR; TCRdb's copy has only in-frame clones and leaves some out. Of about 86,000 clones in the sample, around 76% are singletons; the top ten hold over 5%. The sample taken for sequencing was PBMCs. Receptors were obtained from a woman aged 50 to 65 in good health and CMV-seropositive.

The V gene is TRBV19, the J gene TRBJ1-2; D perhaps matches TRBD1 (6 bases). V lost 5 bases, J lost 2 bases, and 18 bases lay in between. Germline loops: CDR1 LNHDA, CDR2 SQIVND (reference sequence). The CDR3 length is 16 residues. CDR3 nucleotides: TGTGCCAGTAGTCCAGGGGACACCCCTCGGAACTATGGCTACACCTTC. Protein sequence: CASSPGDTPRNYGYTF.

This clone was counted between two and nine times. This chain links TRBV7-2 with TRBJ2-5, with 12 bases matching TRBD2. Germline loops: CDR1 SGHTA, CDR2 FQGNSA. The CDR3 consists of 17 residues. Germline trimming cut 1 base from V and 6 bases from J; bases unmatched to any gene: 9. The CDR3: CASSLEVGLAGLKTQYF. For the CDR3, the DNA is TGTGCCAGCAGCTTAGAGGTTGGACTAGCGGGACTGAAGACCCAGTACTTC.

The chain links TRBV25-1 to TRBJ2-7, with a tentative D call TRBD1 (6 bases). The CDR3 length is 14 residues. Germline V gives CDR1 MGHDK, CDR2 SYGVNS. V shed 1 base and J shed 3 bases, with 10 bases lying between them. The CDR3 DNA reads TGTGCCAGCAGTGAATCTGGCAGGGGCTACGAGCAGTACTTC. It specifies CASSESGRGYEQYF.

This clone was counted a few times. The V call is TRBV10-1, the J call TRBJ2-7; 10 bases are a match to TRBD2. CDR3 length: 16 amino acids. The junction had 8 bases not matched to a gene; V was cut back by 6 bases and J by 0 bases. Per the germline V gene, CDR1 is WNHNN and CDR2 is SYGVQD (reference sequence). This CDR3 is CASRITSGANSYEQYF. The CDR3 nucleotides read TGCGCCAGCAGGATCACTAGCGGGGCCAACTCCTACGAGCAGTACTTC.

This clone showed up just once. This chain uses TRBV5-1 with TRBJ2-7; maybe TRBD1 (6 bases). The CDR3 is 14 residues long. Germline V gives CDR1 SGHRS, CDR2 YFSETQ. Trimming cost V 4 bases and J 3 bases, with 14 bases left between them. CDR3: CASSPPGTNYEQYF. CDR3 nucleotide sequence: TGCGCCAGCAGCCCCCCCGGGACAAACTACGAGCAGTACTTC.

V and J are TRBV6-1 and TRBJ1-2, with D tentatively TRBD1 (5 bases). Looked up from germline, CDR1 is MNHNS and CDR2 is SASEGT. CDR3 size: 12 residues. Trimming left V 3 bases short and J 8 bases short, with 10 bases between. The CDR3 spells CASSDRERGYTF. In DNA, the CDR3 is TGTGCCAGCAGTGACAGGGAAAGGGGCTACACCTTC.

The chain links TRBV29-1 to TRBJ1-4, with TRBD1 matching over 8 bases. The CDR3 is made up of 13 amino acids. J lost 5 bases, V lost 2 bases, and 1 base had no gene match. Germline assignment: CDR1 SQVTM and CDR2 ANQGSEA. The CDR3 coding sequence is TGCAGCGTTGAACAGGGGGCGAATGAAAAACTGTTTTTT. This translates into CSVEQGANEKLFF. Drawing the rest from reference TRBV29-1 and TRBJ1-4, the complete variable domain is SAVISQKPSRDICQRGTSLTIQCQVDSQVTMMFWYRQQPGQSLTLIATANQGSEATYESGFVIDKFPISRPNLTFSTLTVSNMSPEDSSIYLCSVEQGANEKLFFGSGTQLSVL.

The CDR3 DNA follows: TGTGCCAGCAGCGTCGAAACTAGCACAGATACGCAGTATTTT. It is translated as CASSVETSTDTQYF. V is TRBV9 and J is TRBJ2-3; D is unclear. Germline V gene data show CDR1 as SGDLS and CDR2 as YYNGEE. V was clipped by 2 bases and J by 0 bases, with 7 bases between them. CDR3 length equals 14 residues.

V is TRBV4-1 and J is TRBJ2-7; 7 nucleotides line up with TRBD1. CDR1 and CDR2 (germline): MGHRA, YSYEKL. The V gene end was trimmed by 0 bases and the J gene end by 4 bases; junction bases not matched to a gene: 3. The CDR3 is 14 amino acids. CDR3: CASSQEQGRYEQYF. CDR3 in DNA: TGCGCCAGCAGCCAAGAACAGGGGCGTTACGAGCAGTACTTC.

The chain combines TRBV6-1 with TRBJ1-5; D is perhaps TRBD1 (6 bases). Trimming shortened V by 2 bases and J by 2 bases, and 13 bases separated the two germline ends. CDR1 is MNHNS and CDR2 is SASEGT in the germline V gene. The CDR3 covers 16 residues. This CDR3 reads CASSETGGSGNQPQHF. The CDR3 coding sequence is TGTGCCAGCAGTGAAACGGGGGGCTCGGGCAATCAGCCCCAGCATTTT.

The CDR3 region is CASSFYTGGNSPLHF. CDR3 nucleotides: TGTGCCAGCAGCTTCTACACAGGGGGGAATTCACCCCTCCACTTT. The rearrangement uses TRBV7-9 and TRBJ1-6; 8 positions match TRBD1. V was pared by 3 bases and J by 7 bases, with 5 bases of the junction left unmatched. The germline gives CDR1 SEHNR, CDR2 FQNEAQ (reference sequence). The length of the CDR3 is 15 residues.

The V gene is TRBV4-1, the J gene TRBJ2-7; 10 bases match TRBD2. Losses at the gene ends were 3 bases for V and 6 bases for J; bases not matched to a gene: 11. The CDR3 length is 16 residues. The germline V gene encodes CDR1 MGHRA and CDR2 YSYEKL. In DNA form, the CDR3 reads TGCGCCAGCAGCCAGGAACCCCAGCGGGAGGGCCTCGAGCAGTACTTC. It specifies CASSQEPQREGLEQYF.